This TCR beta chain was observed in a study of metastatic and nonmetastatic thyroid tumors. Whole-study context: The authors compared repertoires across blood and tumor or nodule tissue from malignant and benign thyroid patients.

TCRdb re-called clones via MiXCR from the PCR reads. The data show about 35,000 clones, about 29% seen once. This clone came up a few times. Patients were all untreated before their thyroid surgery. V trimming: 8 bases; J trimming: 10 bases; junction bases outside the gene matches: 14. Germline V gene data show CDR1 as WNHNN and CDR2 as SYGVQD (reference sequence). The CDR3 runs to 13 residues. This TCR was sampled from a female donor with papillary thyroid cancer or a benign thyroid nodule (not recorded which). Some clones in this sample may be carry-over from other donors' samples. The material sequenced was blood. This sequence joins TRBV10-1 and TRBJ2-7; TRBD1 aligns across 7 bases. The CDR3 DNA follows: TGCGCCAGCCAACCCCCAGGGGGTGACTATCAGTACTTC. Its protein is CASQPPGGDYQYF.